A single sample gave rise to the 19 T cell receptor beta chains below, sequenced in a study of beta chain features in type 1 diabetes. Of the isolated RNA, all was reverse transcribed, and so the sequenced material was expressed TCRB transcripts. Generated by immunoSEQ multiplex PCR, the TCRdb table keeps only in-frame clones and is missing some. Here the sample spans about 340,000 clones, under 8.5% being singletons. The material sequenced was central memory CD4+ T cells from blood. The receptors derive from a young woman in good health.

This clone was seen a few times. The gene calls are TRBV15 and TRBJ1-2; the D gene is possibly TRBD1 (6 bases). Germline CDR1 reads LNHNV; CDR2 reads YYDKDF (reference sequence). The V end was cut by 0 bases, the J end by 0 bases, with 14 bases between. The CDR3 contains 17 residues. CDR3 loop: CATSRDWAGATNYGYTF. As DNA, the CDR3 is TGTGCCACCAGCAGAGATTGGGCAGGGGCCACTAACTATGGCTACACCTTC. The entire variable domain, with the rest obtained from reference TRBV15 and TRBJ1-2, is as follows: DAMVIQNPRYQVTQFGKPVTLSCSQTLNHNVMYWYQQKSSQAPKLLFHYYDKDFNNEADTPDNFQSRRPNTSFCFLDIRSPGLGDTAMYLCATSRDWAGATNYGYTFGSGTRLTVV.

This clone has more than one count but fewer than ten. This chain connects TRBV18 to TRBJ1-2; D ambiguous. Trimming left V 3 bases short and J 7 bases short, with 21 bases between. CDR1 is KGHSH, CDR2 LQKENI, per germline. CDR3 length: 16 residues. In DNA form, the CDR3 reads TGTGCCAGCTCACCGAGTTTCGCAGGAGACATATCTGGCTACACCTTC. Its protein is CASSPSFAGDISGYTF.

The CDR3 nucleotides read TGCGCCAGCAGCTTCAGATCACTCTCCTACAATGAGCAGTTCTTC. It encodes CASSFRSLSYNEQFF. This chain links TRBV5-1 with TRBJ2-1, with D unclear. Germline CDR1 SGHRS, CDR2 YFSETQ. Trimming cost V 2 bases and J 0 bases, with 9 bases left between them. The CDR3 contains 15 residues.

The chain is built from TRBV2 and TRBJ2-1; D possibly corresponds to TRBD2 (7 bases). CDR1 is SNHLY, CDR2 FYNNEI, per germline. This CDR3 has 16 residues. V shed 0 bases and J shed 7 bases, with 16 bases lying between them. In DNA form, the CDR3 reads TGTGCCAGCAGTGAAGCAGGGGGAGGGCCTTATAATGAGCAGTTCTTC. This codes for CASSEAGGGPYNEQFF. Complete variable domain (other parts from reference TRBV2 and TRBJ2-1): EPEVTQTPSHQVTQMGQEVILRCVPISNHLYFYWYRQILGQKVEFLVSFYNNEISEKSEIFDDQFSVERPDGSNFTLKIRSTKLEDSAMYFCASSEAGGGPYNEQFFGPGTRLTVL.

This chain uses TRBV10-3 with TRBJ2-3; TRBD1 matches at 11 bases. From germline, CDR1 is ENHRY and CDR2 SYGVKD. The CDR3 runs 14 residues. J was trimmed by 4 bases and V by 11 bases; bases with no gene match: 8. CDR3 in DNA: TGTGCCGCGAAGCCGGGACAGGGGGCAGATACGCAGTATTTT. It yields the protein CAAKPGQGADTQYF.

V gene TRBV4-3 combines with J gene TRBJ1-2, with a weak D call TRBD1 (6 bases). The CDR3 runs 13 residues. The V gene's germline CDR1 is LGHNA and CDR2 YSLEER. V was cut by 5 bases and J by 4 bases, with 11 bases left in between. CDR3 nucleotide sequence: TGCGCCAGCAGCTGGGAAGGGGGCTATGGCTACACCTTC. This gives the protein CASSWEGGYGYTF.

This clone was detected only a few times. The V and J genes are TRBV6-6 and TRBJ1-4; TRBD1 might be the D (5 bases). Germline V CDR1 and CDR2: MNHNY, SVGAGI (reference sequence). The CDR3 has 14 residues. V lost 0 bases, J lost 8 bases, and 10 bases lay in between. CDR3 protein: CASSYSGGAEKLFF. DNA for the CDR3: TGTGCCAGCAGTTACTCGGGAGGGGCCGAAAAACTGTTTTTT.

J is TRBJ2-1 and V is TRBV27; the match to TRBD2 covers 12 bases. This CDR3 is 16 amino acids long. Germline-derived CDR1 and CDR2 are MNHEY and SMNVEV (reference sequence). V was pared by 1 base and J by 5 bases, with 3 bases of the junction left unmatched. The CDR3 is CASSLWLAGGHNEQFF. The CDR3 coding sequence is TGTGCCAGCAGTTTATGGCTAGCGGGAGGGCACAATGAGCAGTTCTTC.

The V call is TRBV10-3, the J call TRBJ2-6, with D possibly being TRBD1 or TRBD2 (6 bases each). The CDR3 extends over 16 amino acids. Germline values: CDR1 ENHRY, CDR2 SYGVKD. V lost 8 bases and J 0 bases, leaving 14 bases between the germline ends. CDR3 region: CAIGRGGFSGANVLTF. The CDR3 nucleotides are TGTGCCATCGGCCGAGGGGGGTTCTCTGGGGCCAACGTCCTGACTTTC.

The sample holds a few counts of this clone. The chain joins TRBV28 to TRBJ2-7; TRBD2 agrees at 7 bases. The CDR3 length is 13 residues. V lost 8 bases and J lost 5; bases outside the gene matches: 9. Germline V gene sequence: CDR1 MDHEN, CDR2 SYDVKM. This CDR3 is CASDSPGRHEQYF. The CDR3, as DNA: TGTGCCAGCGATTCCCCCGGGAGGCACGAGCAGTACTTC.

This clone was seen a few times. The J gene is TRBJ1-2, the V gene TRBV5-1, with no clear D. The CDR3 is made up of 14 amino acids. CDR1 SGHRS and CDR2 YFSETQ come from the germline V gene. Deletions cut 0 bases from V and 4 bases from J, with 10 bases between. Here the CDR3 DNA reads TGCGCCAGCAGCTTGGACCCGACTCGCTATGGCTACACCTTC. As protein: CASSLDPTRYGYTF.

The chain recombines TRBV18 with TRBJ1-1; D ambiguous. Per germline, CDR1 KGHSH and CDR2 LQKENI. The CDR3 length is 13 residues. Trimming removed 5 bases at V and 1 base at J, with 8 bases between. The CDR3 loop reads CASSETENTEAFF. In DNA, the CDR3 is TGTGCCAGCTCAGAAACAGAGAACACTGAAGCTTTCTTT.

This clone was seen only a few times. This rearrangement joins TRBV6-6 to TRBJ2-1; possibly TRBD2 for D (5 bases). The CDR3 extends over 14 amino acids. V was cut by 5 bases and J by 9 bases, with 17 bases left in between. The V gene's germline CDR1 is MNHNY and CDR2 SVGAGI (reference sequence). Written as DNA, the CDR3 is TGTGCCAGCAGTCACAGTGGGAGTCGCAGTGAGCAGTTCTTC. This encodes CASSHSGSRSEQFF.

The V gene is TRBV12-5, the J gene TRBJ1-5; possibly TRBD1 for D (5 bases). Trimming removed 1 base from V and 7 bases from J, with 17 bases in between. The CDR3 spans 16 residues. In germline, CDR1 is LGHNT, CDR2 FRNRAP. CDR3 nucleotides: TGTGCTAGTGGTTTGGGCCCCGAGGGGCCAGGACAGCCCCAGCATTTT. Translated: CASGLGPEGPGQPQHF.

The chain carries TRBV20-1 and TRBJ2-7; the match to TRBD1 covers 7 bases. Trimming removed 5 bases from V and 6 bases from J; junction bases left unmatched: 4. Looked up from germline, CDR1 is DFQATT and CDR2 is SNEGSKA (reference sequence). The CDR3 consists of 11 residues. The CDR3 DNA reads TGCAGTGCTGGACGACAGGGCGAGCAGTACTTC. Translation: CSAGRQGEQYF.

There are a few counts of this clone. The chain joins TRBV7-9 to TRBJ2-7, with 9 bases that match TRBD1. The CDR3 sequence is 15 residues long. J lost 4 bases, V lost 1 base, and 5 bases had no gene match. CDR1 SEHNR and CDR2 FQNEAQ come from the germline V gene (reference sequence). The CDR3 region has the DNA TGTGCCAGCAGCTTAGGACAGGGGGTATCGTACGAGCAGTACTTC. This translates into CASSLGQGVSYEQYF.

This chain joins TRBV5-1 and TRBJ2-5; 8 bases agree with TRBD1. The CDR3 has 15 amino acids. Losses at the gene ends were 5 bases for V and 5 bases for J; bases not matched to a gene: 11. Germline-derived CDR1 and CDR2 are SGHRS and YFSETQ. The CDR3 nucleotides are TGCGCCAGCAGGCCACAGGGGGTGGGTTTCGAGACCCAGTACTTC. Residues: CASRPQGVGFETQYF.

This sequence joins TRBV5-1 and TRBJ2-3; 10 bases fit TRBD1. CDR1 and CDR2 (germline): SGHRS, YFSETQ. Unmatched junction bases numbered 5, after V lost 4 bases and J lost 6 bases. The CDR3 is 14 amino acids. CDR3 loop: CASSARQGADTQYF. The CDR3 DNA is TGCGCCAGCAGCGCCCGACAGGGGGCGGATACGCAGTATTTT.

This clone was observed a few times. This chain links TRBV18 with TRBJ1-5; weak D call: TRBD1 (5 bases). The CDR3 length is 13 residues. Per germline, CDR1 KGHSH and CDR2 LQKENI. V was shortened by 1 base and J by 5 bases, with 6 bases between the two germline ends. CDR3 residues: CASSPRGDQPQHF. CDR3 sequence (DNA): TGTGCCAGCTCACCACGAGGGGATCAGCCCCAGCATTTT.